This T cell receptor beta chain was recorded in a study of CD8 T cells in ankylosing spondylitis. TCRdb re-analysed the 5' RACE reads in MiXCR, keeping a single row per CDR3 protein. The sample contains about 260,000 distinct CDR3 sequences, 24% of which appear only once. This clonotype was counted at least ten times. CDR3 size: 17 residues. The sample consisted of blood, either unsorted or a sorted T cell fraction (not recorded which). The sequence was obtained from a male donor with ankylosing spondylitis or in good health (not recorded which). V and J are TRBV21-1 and TRBJ2-7; the D call of TRBD1 is as the table states it, not checked on the DNA. TRBV21-1 is a documented pseudogene. As DNA, the CDR3 is TGTGCCAGCAGCCCCCAAGTCCCGGACAGGCCCTCCTACGAGCAGTACTTC. This translates into CASSPQVPDRPSYEQYF.